This T cell receptor (beta chain) came from a study of T cells in Graves' hyperthyroidism and ophthalmopathy. CDR3 length equals 13 residues. Amplified TCR beta CDR3 regions came from RNA transcripts. HTBI primers were the set used in a first-round RT-PCR of the TCR CDR3. In TCRdb, the multiplex PCR reads were re-called with MiXCR into one record per CDR3 protein. The table includes fewer than 700,000 distinct CDR3 sequences, 16% detected once. Sequencing input: blood. V and J are TRBV12-3 or TRBV12-4 and TRBJ2-3; D may be TRBD1 (6 bases). The source of this sequence is a woman between 25 and 40 years old with Graves' hyperthyroidism. The CDR3: CVTRTVSTDTQYF. CDR3 DNA sequence: TGTGTCACCCGGACAGTGAGCACAGATACGCAGTATTTT.